The source of this T cell receptor beta chain is a study of blood T cell repertoires in COVID-19. For the study at large: Whether acute or convalescent, the COVID-19 samples came from the United States, Italy and Spain.

With V trimmed by 4 bases and J by 0 bases, 10 bases remained unmatched. Looked up from germline, CDR1 is SGHDT and CDR2 is YYEEEE. CDR3 length equals 19 residues. Sequencing used immunoSEQ multiplex PCR; TCRdb keeps in-frame clones, though not all of them. The sample lists 200,000 to 250,000 clones, approximately 83% occurring once. Specimen: peripheral blood. The source is a woman younger than 45 with COVID-19, enrolled during active disease. The chain is built from TRBV5-6 and TRBJ2-6; 10 bases match TRBD1. The CDR3 is CASSNAPGQGLSGANVLTF. The CDR3 DNA follows: TGTGCCAGCAGCAATGCGCCGGGACAGGGGCTCTCTGGGGCCAACGTCCTGACTTTC.